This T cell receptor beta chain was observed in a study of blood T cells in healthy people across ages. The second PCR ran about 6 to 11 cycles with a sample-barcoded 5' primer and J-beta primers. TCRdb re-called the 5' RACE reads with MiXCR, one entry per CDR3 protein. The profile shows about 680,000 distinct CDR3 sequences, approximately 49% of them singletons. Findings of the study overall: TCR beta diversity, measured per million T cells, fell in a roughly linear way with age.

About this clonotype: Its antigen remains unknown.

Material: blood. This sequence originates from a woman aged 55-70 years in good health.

The CDR3 DNA sequence: TGTGCCACCAGTGCCGTCGACAGGATCAATGAGCAGTTCTTC. It yields the protein CATSAVDRINEQFF. V is TRBV24-1 and J is TRBJ2-1; D may be TRBD1 (6 bases). CDR1 KGHDR and CDR2 SFDVKD come from the germline V gene. The CDR3 is 14 residues long. V lost 5 bases and J 6 bases, leaving 13 bases between the germline ends.